Described below is a single T cell receptor (beta chain) sequence and its context. Antigen specificity is unknown. The sequenced patients had an expansion of CD8+CD57+ cells seen by flow cytometry. The patients all had a severe acquired aplastic anemia diagnosis. Blood came from patients not yet given any therapy. This record belongs to a study of CD8+CD57+ T cells in acquired aplastic anemia. The overall study: 3.2 ug was the average amount of DNA from sorted CD4+ and CD8+ cells. Study-level findings and limits: Patients and controls shared roughly 31 CD8+ CDR3 sequences, highly expressed in patients.

Germline CDR1 DFQATT, CDR2 SNEGSKA (reference sequence). V dropped 4 bases and J dropped 10 bases, with 8 bases sitting between them. CDR3 length equals 10 residues. Genomic DNA templated the TCR beta VDJ and CDR3 profiling. TCRdb reprocessed the reads with MiXCR, giving one entry per CDR3 protein. The sample comprises under 200,000 distinct CDR3 sequences, 45% to 50% of which are singletons, and under 40% rests with the top ten. The chain employs TRBV20-1 and TRBJ2-1, with no clear D. Sequenced: sorted CD4+, CD8+, or CD8+CD57+ T cells (not recorded which) from PBMCs. This sequence originates from a human donor with aplastic anemia. The CDR3 nucleotides read TGCAGTGCTATGATACACGAGCAGTTCTTC. The encoded protein is CSAMIHEQFF.